The clone carrying this TCR beta chain occurred a few times. Its antigen is not known. Sequence at one end of the junction differs from germline and may be a read error. TCRdb analysed the reads with MiXCR anew, one entry per CDR3 protein. This sample yields roughly 860,000 distinct CDR3 sequences, of which about 31% are seen a single time; approximately 13% belongs to the top ten. Germline assignment: CDR1 SSHAT and CDR2 FNYEAQ (reference sequence). The CDR3 covers 18 residues. This sample stems from a study of T cell repertoires in cytomegalovirus infection. Here the sequenced sample was cultured CD8+ T cells from PBMCs, taken from culture after CMV antigen stimulation. The chain recombines TRBV7-7 with TRBJ1-4, with D possibly TRBD1 on 5 matching bases. The sequence derives from a human donor in good health (CMV status not recorded). Some clones in this sample may be carry-over from other donors' samples. CDR3 DNA sequence: TGTGCTAGCAGCTTAGCGGGGCACGGCCTCTTCGATAATGAAAAACTGTTTTTT. Protein product: CASSLAGHGLFDNEKLFF.